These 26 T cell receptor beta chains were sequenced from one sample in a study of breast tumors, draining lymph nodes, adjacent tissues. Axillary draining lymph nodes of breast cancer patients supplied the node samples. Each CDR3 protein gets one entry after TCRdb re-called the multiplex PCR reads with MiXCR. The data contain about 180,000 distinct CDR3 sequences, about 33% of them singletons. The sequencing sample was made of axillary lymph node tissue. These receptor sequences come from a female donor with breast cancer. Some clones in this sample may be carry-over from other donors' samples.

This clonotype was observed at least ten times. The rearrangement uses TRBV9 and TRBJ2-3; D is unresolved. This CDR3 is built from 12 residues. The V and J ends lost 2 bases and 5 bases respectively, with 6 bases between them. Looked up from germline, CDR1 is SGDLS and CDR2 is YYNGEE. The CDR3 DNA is TGTGCCAGCAGCGTTTCTGGAGATACGCAGTATTTT. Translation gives CASSVSGDTQYF.

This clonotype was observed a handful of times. CDR3: CASSLAGVNTEAFF. CDR3 DNA sequence: TGTGCCAGCAGCTTAGCGGGGGTGAACACTGAAGCTTTCTTT. J is TRBJ1-1 and V is TRBV7-2, with D perhaps matching TRBD1 (5 bases). This CDR3 has 14 residues. Germline-derived CDR1 and CDR2 are SGHTA and FQGNSA. V lost 0 bases and J 0 bases, leaving 5 bases between the germline ends.

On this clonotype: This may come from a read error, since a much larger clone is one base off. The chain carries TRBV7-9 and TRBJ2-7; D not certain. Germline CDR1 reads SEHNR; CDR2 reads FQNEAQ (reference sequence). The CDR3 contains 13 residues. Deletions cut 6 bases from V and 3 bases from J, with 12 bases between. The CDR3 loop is CASRLIDIYEQYF. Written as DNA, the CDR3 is TGTGCCAGCAGATTAATTGACATCTACGAGCAGTACTTC.

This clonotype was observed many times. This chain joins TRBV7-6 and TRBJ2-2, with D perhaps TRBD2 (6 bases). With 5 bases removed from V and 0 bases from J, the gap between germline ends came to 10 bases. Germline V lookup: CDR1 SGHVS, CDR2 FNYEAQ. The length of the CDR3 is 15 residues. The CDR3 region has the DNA TGTGCCAGCAGCGGGGACTCGACGAACACCGGGGAGCTGTTTTTT. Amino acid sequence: CASSGDSTNTGELFF.

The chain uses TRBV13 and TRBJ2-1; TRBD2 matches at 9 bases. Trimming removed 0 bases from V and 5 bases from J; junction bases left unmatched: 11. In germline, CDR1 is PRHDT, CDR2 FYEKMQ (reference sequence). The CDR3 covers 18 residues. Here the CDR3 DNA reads TGTGCCAGCAGCTTAGGGGGAGGAGCGGGGGGCCTAAACAATGAGCAGTTCTTC. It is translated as CASSLGGGAGGLNNEQFF.

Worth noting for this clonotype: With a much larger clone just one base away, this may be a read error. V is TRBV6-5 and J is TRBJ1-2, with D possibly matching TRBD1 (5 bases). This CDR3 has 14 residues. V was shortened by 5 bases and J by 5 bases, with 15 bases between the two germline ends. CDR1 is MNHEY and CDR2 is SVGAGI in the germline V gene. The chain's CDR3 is CASSRAGTCYGYTF. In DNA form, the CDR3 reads TGTGCCAGCAGTCGGGCCGGGACCTGTTATGGCTACACCTTC.

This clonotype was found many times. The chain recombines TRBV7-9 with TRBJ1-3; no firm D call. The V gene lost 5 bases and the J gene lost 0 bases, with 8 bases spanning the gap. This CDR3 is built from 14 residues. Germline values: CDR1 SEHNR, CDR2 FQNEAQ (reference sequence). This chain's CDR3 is CASSPRSSGNTIYF. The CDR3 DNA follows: TGTGCCAGCAGCCCCCGGAGCTCTGGAAACACCATATATTTT.

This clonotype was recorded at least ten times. CDR3 DNA sequence: TGCGCCAGCAGCTTGGAGGTGCAGAGAGACTATGGCTACACCTTC. It yields the protein CASSLEVQRDYGYTF. V usage is TRBV5-1 and J usage is TRBJ1-2, with D uncertain. V lost 0 bases and J 3 bases, leaving 12 bases between the germline ends. The germline gives CDR1 SGHRS, CDR2 YFSETQ. The CDR3 is 15 residues long.

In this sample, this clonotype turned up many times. The CDR3 region has the DNA TGTGCCAGCAGCCCACCTCGGGGGGTGTACGAGCAGTACTTC. This encodes CASSPPRGVYEQYF. The chain has TRBV11-2 and TRBJ2-7; 7 bases fit TRBD2. J gave up 4 bases and V 5 bases, and 8 bases lay outside the gene matches. The CDR3 is 14 amino acids. Germline CDR1 reads SGHAT; CDR2 reads FQNNGV.

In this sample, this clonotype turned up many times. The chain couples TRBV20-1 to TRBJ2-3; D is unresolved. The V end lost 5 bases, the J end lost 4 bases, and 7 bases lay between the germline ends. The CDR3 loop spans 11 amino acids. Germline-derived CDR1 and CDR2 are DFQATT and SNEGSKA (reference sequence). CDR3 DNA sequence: TGCAGTGCTCCCAGCGCAGATACGCAGTATTTT. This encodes CSAPSADTQYF.

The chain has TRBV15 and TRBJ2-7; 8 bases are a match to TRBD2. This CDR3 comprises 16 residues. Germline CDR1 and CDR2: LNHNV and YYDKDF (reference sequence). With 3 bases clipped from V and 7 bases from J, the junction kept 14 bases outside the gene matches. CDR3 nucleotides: TGTGCCACCAGCAGGGAAGGTAGCGGGGTGGGCAATGAGCAGTACTTC. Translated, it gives CATSREGSGVGNEQYF.

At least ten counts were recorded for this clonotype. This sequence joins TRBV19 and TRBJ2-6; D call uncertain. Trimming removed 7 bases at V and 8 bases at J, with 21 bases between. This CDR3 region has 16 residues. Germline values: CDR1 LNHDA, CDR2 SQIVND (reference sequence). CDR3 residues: CASTSRLRIRSNVLTF. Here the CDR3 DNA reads TGTGCCAGTACGTCTAGGTTACGAATTAGGTCCAACGTCCTGACTTTC.

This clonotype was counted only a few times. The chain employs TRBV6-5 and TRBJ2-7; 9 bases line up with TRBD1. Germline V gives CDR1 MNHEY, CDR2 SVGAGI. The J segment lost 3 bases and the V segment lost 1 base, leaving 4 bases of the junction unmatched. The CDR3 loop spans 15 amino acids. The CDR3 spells CASSYFLGQGYEQYF. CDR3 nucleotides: TGTGCCAGCAGTTACTTCTTGGGACAGGGCTACGAGCAGTACTTC.

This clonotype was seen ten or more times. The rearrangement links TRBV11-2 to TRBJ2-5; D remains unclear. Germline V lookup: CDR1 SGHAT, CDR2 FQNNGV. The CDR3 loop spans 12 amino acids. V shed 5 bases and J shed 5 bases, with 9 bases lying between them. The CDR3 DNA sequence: TGTGCCAGCAGCCCGAGGTGGGAGACCCAGTACTTC. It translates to CASSPRWETQYF.

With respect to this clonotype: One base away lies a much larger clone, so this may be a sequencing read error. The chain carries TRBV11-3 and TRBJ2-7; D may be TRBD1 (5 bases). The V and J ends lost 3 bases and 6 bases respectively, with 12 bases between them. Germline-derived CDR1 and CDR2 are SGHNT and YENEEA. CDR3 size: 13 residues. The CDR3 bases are TGTGCCAGCAGCTTTGACAGCTATTCCGAGCAGTACTTC. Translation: CASSFDSYSEQYF.

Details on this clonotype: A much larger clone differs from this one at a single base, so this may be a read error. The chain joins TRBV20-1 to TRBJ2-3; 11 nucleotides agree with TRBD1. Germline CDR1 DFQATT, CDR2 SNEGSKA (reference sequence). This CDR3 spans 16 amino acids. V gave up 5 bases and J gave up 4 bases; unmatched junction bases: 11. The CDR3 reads CSAPSKGQGVADTQYF. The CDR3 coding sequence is TGCAGTGCTCCGTCGAAGGGACAGGGGGTAGCAGATACGCAGTATTTT.

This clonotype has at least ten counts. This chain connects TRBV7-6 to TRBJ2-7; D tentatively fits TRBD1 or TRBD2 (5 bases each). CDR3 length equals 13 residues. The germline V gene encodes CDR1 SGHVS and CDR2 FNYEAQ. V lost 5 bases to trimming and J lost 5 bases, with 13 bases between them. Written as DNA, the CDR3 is TGTGCCAGCAGCGCCCGGGACGGAAACGAGCAGTACTTC. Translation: CASSARDGNEQYF. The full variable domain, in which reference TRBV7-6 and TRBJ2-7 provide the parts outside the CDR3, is GAGVSQSPRYKVTKRGQDVALRCDPISGHVSLYWYRQALGQGPEFLTYFNYEAQQDKSGLPNDRFSAERPEGSISTLTIQRTEQRDSAMYRCASSARDGNEQYFGPGTRLTVT.

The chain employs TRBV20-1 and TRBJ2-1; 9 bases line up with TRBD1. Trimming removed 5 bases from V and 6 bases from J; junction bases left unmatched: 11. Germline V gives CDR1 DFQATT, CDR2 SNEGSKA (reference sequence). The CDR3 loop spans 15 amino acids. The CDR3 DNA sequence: TGCAGTGCTGGGGACAGGGAACTATCTGGCAATGAGCAGTTCTTC. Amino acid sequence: CSAGDRELSGNEQFF.

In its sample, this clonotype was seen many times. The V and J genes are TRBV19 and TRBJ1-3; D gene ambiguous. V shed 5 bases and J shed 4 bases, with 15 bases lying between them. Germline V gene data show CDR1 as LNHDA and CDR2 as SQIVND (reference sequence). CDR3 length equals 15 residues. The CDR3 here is CASSSDLQSGNTIYF. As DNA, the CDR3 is TGTGCCAGTAGTTCCGATTTACAATCCGGAAACACCATATATTTT.

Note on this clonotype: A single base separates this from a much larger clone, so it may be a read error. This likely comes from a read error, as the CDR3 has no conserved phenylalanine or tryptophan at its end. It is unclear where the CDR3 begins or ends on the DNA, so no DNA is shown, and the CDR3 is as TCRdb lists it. CDR3 amino acids: CASSRMGTGTPFL. The chain is built from TRBV7-2 and TRBJ1-1; the table's D gene call, TRBD1, was not cross checked with the DNA. The CDR3 numbers 13 amino acids, ends counted. CDR1 and CDR2 (germline): SGHTA, FQGNSA.

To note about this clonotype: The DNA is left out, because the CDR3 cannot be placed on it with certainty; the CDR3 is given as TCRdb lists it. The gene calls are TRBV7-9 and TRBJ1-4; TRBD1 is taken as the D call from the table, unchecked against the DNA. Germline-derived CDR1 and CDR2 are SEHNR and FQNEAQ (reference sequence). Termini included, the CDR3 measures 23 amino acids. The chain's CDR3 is CASSLEVEQFFGPGTGGFEKLFF.

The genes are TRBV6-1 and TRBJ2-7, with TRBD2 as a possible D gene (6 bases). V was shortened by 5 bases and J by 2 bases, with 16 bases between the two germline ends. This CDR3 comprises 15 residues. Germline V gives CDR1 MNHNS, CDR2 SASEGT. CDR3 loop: CASSQGFERAYEQYF. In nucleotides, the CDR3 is TGTGCCAGCAGTCAAGGGTTCGAGCGGGCCTACGAGCAGTACTTC.

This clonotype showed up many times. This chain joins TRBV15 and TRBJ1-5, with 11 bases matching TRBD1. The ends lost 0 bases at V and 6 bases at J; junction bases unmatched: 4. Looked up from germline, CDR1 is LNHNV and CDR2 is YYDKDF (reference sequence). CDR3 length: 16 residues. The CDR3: CATSREGTGGSQPQHF. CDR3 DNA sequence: TGTGCCACCAGCAGAGAGGGGACAGGGGGTAGTCAGCCCCAGCATTTT.

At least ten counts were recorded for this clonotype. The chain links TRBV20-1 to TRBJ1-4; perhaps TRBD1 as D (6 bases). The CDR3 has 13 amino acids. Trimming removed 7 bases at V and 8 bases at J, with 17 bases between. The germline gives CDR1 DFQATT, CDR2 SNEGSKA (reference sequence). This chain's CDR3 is CSVSRGWYEKLFF. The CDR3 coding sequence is TGCAGTGTTAGCAGGGGTTGGTACGAAAAACTGTTTTTT.

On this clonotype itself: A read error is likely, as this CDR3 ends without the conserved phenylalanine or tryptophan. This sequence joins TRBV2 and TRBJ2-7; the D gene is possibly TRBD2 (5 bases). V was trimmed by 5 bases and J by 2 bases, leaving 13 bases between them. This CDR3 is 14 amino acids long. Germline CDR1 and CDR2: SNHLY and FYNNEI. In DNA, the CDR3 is TGTGCCAGCAGTCCAAGCGGTACTCCCTACGAGCAGTACATC. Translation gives CASSPSGTPYEQYI.

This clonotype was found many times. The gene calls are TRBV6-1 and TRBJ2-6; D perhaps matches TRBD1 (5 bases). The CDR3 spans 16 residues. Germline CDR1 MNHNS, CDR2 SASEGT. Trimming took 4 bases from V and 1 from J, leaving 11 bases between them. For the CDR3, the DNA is TGTGCCAGCAGTGCTTTCCAGGGATCTGGGGCCAACGTCCTGACTTTC. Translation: CASSAFQGSGANVLTF.